The rows below give T cell receptor beta chains drawn from one sample of a study of T cells in localized non-small cell lung cancer. The repertoire was sequenced with immunoSEQ multiplex PCR; TCRdb's copy has only in-frame clones and lacks some. The sample carries 27,000 or so clones, 82% recorded once. Sequencing used peripheral blood, obtained before any cancer treatment. The origin of the receptors is a woman aged 35-70 years with stage I lung adenocarcinoma. Each CDR3 is given without its conserved first and last residue. The size of a clone is reported for some rows only, either as once, few or many, or as a class for expanded clones.

cdr3_aa	v_call	j_call	clone_size
ATSQGQGSYEQY	TRBV5-5	TRBJ2-7	NA
ASSPSGWEKLF	TRBV7-6	TRBJ1-4	NA
ASSGDGGWAF	TRBV5-1	TRBJ1-1	NA
ASSTQDRRSSYEQY	TRBV21-1	TRBJ2-7	once
ASSLSRPRRSGANVLT	TRBV5-6	TRBJ2-6	NA
ASSWTSGLSTDTQY	TRBV7-9	TRBJ2-3	NA
ASSLGQASNSPLH	TRBV5-1	TRBJ1-6	NA
ASSLGVGDRQPQH	TRBV7-8	TRBJ1-5	NA
ASSPPRGAGYT	TRBV6-6	TRBJ1-2	NA
ASSPVGTGELF	TRBV7-2	TRBJ2-2	NA
ASSDSTRSGANVLT	TRBV6-4	TRBJ2-6	NA
ASSTSGTPSTDTQY	TRBV5-4	TRBJ2-3	NA
ASSESGGGYT	TRBV10-1	TRBJ1-2	NA
ASLPTADSWGYT	TRBV18	TRBJ1-2	once